Sequencing of this T cell receptor beta chain was carried out in a study of blood T cell repertoires in COVID-19. As originally analysed: Cell counts per sample came from amplifying reference gene primers. Some clones are missing from TCRdb's copy, which holds only in-frame ones; the method was immunoSEQ multiplex PCR. From that table come the V and J calls and clone size; the DNA was used to work out D and trimming. The sample has about 65,000 clones, 80% to 85% seen once. Sequenced input: peripheral blood. The sequence derives from a human donor in a cohort sampled during active COVID-19.

The CDR3 is CSVAAGINQPQHF. CDR3 nucleotides: TGCAGCGTCGCGGCAGGGATTAATCAGCCCCAGCATTTT. The rearrangement links TRBV29-1 to TRBJ1-5; perhaps TRBD1 as D (5 bases). Per germline, CDR1 SQVTM and CDR2 ANQGSEA. V was pared by 6 bases and J by 4 bases, with 13 bases between. The CDR3 contains 13 residues.